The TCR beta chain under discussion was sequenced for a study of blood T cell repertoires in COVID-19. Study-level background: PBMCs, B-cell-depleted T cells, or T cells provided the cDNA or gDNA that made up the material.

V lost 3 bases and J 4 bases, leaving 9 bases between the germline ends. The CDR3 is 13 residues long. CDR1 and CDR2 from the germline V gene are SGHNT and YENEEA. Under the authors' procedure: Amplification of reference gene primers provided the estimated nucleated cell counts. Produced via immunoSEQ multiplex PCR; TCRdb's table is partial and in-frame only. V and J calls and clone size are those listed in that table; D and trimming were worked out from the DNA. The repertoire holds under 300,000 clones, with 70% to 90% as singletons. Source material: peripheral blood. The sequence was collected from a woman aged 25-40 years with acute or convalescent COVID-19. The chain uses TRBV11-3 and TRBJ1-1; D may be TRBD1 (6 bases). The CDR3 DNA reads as TGTGCCAGCAGCTTTAGGGGGGGCACTGAAGCTTTCTTT. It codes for CASSFRGGTEAFF.